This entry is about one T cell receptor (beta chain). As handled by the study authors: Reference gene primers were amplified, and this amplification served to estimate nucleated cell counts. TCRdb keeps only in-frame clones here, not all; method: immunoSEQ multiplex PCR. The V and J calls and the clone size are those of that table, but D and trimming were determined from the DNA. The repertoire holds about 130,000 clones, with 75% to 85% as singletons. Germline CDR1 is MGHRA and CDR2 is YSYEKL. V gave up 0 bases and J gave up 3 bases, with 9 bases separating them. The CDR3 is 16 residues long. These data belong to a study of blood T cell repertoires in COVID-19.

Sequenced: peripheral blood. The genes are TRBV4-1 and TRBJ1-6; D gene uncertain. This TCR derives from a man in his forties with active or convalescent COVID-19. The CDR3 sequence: CASSQEVHSYNSPLHF. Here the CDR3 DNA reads TGCGCCAGCAGCCAAGAGGTACACAGCTATAATTCACCCCTCCACTTT.